This TCR beta chain was identified in a study of identifying expanded T cells in peripheral blood. Study results and limitations: Across healthy donors, higher total template counts meant significantly greater approximately two-week count variance. Over about two and four weeks, about 15 and 19 clones changed, versus around 1.2 between replicates.

This clone was counted a single time. The antigen is not known. Clones were sequenced by immunoSEQ multiplex PCR, and TCRdb holds only the in-frame ones, with some missing. The sample shows about 110,000 clones, around 88% of them seen only once. During the collection period, no donor immune events like infections were recorded. Germline loops: CDR1 MNHEY, CDR2 SVGAGI. The CDR3 consists of 14 residues. V lost 7 bases, J lost 0 bases, and 12 bases lay in between. Material: blood. The rearrangement links TRBV6-5 to TRBJ1-1, with D maybe TRBD1 (5 bases). This clonotype was sampled from a person aged 18-69 years in good health. The CDR3 loop is CASNPDNLNTEAFF. The CDR3 DNA reads TGTGCCAGCAACCCGGACAATCTGAACACTGAAGCTTTCTTT.